The clone carrying this T cell receptor (beta chain) was counted between two and nine times. These data are taken from a study of response to subunit inactivated influenza vaccine. TCRdb re-derived calls from the RT-PCR reads in MiXCR, one entry per CDR3 protein. This table holds around 570,000 distinct CDR3 sequences, 7.6% found once. The CDR3 runs 13 residues. V shed 2 bases and J 7 bases; nucleotides not matched to a gene: 2. The germline gives CDR1 LGHDT, CDR2 YNNKEL (reference sequence). The sequence came from a man aged 50 to 75 who received an inactivated influenza vaccine. This chain links TRBV3-1 with TRBJ2-3, with 8 bases that match TRBD2. This specimen was PBMCs from blood, taken 23 to 25 months after vaccination. The CDR3 loop reads CASSQRGGNTQYF. The CDR3 DNA is TGTGCCAGCAGCCAACGGGGGGGAAATACGCAGTATTTT.